This record looks at one T cell receptor beta chain sequence and its context. The antigen is unknown. The data were taken from a study of regulatory T cells in long-lasting Graves disease. Regarding the study as a whole: Lower TCR diversity was seen in persistent Graves' patients than in newly diagnosed ones.

The time point here: persistent/refractory GD, antithyroid drugs over 5 years with positive TRAb. PBMC RNA was the source of the TCR library. Arm-PCR of CDR3 regions with iRepertoire HTBI primers generated TCR beta libraries. TCRdb reanalysed the multiplex PCR reads using MiXCR and keeps one entry per CDR3 protein. The data contain fewer than 400,000 distinct CDR3 sequences, less than 25% of them seen just once; the ten biggest clones take up 20% to 25%. The germline V gene has CDR1 MNHEY and CDR2 SMNVEV (reference sequence). The CDR3 consists of 13 residues. V was shortened by 5 bases and J by 5 bases, with 12 bases between the two germline ends.

The source of this sequence is a female donor with Graves disease. The sequencing used peripheral blood mononuclear cells (PBMCs), collected when the disease was refractory, from a patient treated with antithyroid drugs. J is TRBJ1-1 and V is TRBV27; D not certain. The CDR3 loop is CASSKGSETEAFF. CDR3 sequence (DNA): TGTGCCAGCAGTAAGGGCAGTGAAACTGAAGCTTTCTTT.